What follows is one T cell receptor (beta chain) and its context. The antigen remains undetermined. This sample is part of a study of shared clonotypes between healthy human individuals. V was pared by 1 base and J by 2 bases, with 17 bases between. CDR1 is SQVTM, CDR2 ANQGSEA, per germline. The CDR3 spans 16 residues. Each CD8 memory set brought CD45RO+ cells together with CCR7-negative CD45RA+ TemRA cells. Notes on the study in general: The rarefaction results pointed to incomplete sorted-subset sequencing despite large depth. Shared clonotypes across all four donors exceeded non-shared ones in generation probability.

Using immunoSEQ multiplex PCR, the repertoire was profiled, and TCRdb retains in-frame clones only, with some absent. The table lists about 380,000 clones, around 96% of them singletons, with 0.25% to 0.35% in the top ten. Specimen: memory CD8+ T cells sorted from blood. Subset of the sample: CD45RO+ cells pooled with CCR7-negative TemRA cells. This TCR was sampled from a man aged 25 to 40 in good health. This chain uses TRBV29-1 with TRBJ2-5; a possible D gene is TRBD2 (6 bases). This CDR3 is CSVEVPGVAPQETQYF. The CDR3 bases are TGCAGCGTTGAAGTCCCGGGGGTAGCGCCACAAGAGACCCAGTACTTC.